This entry lists 13 T cell receptor beta chains sequenced from one sample in a study of cytomegalovirus exposure and HLA in healthy donors. It was with 60 Vbeta and 13 Jbeta primers that the PCR ran. Generated by immunoSEQ multiplex PCR, the TCRdb table keeps only in-frame clones and is missing some. The data show roughly 200,000 clones, 80% seen once. Material for sequencing was PBMCs. All receptors derive from a boy between 10 and 17 years old in good health and CMV-seronegative.

This clone was recorded a few times. This sequence joins TRBV29-1 and TRBJ1-1; a possible D gene is TRBD1 (5 bases). The CDR3 extends over 14 amino acids. Germline CDR1 SQVTM, CDR2 ANQGSEA. The germline V and J ends were trimmed by 1 base and 1 base, with 10 bases remaining between them. The CDR3 reads CSVEGGAGNTEAFF. Written as DNA, the CDR3 is TGCAGCGTTGAAGGGGGCGCAGGGAACACTGAAGCTTTCTTT. Full variable domain (rest looked up from reference TRBV29-1 and TRBJ1-1): SAVISQKPSRDICQRGTSLTIQCQVDSQVTMMFWYRQQPGQSLTLIATANQGSEATYESGFVIDKFPISRPNLTFSTLTVSNMSPEDSSIYLCSVEGGAGNTEAFFGQGTRLTVV.

The chain carries TRBV5-5 and TRBJ1-1, with D maybe TRBD1 (6 bases). Germline CDR1 and CDR2: SGHKS and YYEKEE (reference sequence). V was pared by 0 bases and J by 4 bases, with 19 bases between. This CDR3 has 17 residues. For the CDR3, the DNA is TGTGCCAGCAGCTTGGGTGAGGGGGGGGTCCGGGCCACTGAAGCTTTCTTT. This encodes CASSLGEGGVRATEAFF. The whole variable domain, filled in from reference TRBV5-5 and TRBJ1-1, reads DAGVTQSPTHLIKTRGQQVTLRCSPISGHKSVSWYQQVLGQGPQFIFQYYEKEERGRGNFPDRFSARQFPNYSSELNVNALLLGDSALYLCASSLGEGGVRATEAFFGQGTRLTVV.

The CDR3, as DNA: TGTGCCAGCACGGGGGGTCCTTGGGACAGGGGGATGGATACGCAGTATTTT. Protein product: CASTGGPWDRGMDTQYF. This sequence joins TRBV27 and TRBJ2-3; TRBD1 matches 11 bases. Germline loops: CDR1 MNHEY, CDR2 SMNVEV (reference sequence). CDR3 size: 17 residues. The V and J ends lost 7 bases and 6 bases, in that order; junction bases with no gene match: 15.

V is TRBV4-1 and J is TRBJ2-4, with 11 nucleotides matching TRBD1. This CDR3 has 16 amino acids. Germline V gene sequence: CDR1 MGHRA, CDR2 YSYEKL. V shed 7 bases, J shed 7 bases, and the junction held 12 bases outside the gene matches. Here the CDR3 reads CASTQTTRDRGNIQYF. CDR3 DNA: TGCGCCAGCACTCAGACCACCCGGGACAGGGGGAACATTCAGTACTTC.

The CDR3 reads CSVAVGATREQYF. CDR3 nucleotide sequence: TGCAGCGTTGCGGTGGGGGCCACCCGAGAGCAGTACTTC. The chain uses TRBV29-1 and TRBJ2-7; maybe TRBD1 (6 bases). The length of the CDR3 is 13 residues. The germline V and J ends were trimmed by 4 bases and 7 bases, with 17 bases remaining between them. Germline lookup yields CDR1 SQVTM and CDR2 ANQGSEA.

The chain is built from TRBV9 and TRBJ1-3, with a tentative D call TRBD1 (5 bases). The CDR3 spans 18 residues. CDR1 is SGDLS, CDR2 YYNGEE, per germline. The V end lost 4 bases, the J end lost 3 bases, and 23 bases lay between the germline ends. The CDR3 region has the DNA TGTGCCAGCAGCTCAAAACCCTCGGGAGGGGTTAGTGGAAACACCATATATTTT. Translation: CASSSKPSGGVSGNTIYF.

The chain recombines TRBV2 with TRBJ2-1, with TRBD2 matching over 15 bases. V lost 7 bases, J lost 6 bases, and 7 bases stayed unmatched. CDR1 is SNHLY and CDR2 is FYNNEI in the germline V gene. This CDR3 is built from 16 residues. The CDR3 here is CASNFGTSGRPNEQFF. Here the CDR3 DNA reads TGTGCCAGCAACTTCGGGACTAGCGGGAGGCCCAATGAGCAGTTCTTC.

V usage is TRBV5-1 and J usage is TRBJ1-1; D not certain. V was clipped by 0 bases and J by 2 bases, with 14 bases between them. Germline V gene sequence: CDR1 SGHRS, CDR2 YFSETQ. The CDR3 is made up of 16 amino acids. The CDR3 reads CASSLVLAGINTEAFF. The DNA for the CDR3 is TGCGCCAGCAGCTTGGTATTGGCAGGAATAAACACTGAAGCTTTCTTT.

The chain carries TRBV6-5 and TRBJ1-1; D is unresolved. The CDR3 length is 13 residues. The V end was cut by 5 bases, the J end by 0 bases, with 7 bases between. Germline CDR1 MNHEY, CDR2 SVGAGI. The CDR3 nucleotides read TGTGCCAGCAGTAGAGACATGAACACTGAAGCTTTCTTT. Amino acid sequence: CASSRDMNTEAFF.

The chain links TRBV6-1 to TRBJ2-1; the match to TRBD1 covers 9 bases. The V and J ends lost 4 bases and 12 bases, in that order; junction bases with no gene match: 4. Germline CDR1 reads MNHNS; CDR2 reads SASEGT. The CDR3 extends over 12 amino acids. For the CDR3, the DNA is TGTGCCAGCAGTGGAGCGACAGGGGGGCAGTTCTTC. It yields the protein CASSGATGGQFF.

A word on this clone: At one end, the junction sequence differs from germline, possibly due to a read error. Other DNA sequences in this sample translate to the same CDR3. J is TRBJ1-1 and V is TRBV30; D is ambiguous. This CDR3 is 12 amino acids long. CDR1 GTSNPN and CDR2 SVGIG come from the germline V gene (reference sequence). The CDR3 nucleotides are TGTGCCTGGAAGGAGGAGAACACCGAAGCTTTCTTT. This translates into CAWKEENTEAFF.

The chain couples TRBV25-1 to TRBJ2-2, with TRBD2 identical over 7 bases. CDR1 is MGHDK, CDR2 SYGVNS, per germline. With 3 bases clipped from V and 6 bases from J, the junction kept 10 bases outside the gene matches. The CDR3 covers 16 residues. CDR3 nucleotide sequence: TGTGCCAGCAGTGATGGTCGAGTGGGGGGGGCCGGGGAGCTGTTTTTT. It codes for CASSDGRVGGAGELFF.

This chain joins TRBV6-6 and TRBJ1-1; no reliable D call. CDR1 is MNHNY and CDR2 is SVGAGI in the germline V gene (reference sequence). Trimming took off 5 bases at V and 10 bases at J, with 11 bases between the two ends. The length of the CDR3 is 11 residues. CDR3 sequence (DNA): TGTGCCAGCAGTGAGGGTTTGTCAGCTTTCTTT. Translated: CASSEGLSAFF.